This T cell receptor beta chain was found in a study of T-cell memory formation after mild COVID-19. This clonotype came up a few times. Its antigen is unknown. This CDR3 comprises 15 residues. CDR1 is SEHNR and CDR2 is FQNEAQ in the germline V gene (reference sequence). With V trimmed by 5 bases and J by 8 bases, 11 bases remained unmatched. TCRdb reprocessed the 5' RACE reads with MiXCR, giving one entry per CDR3 protein. The table has about 260,000 distinct CDR3 sequences, roughly a sixth seen once. The study's findings and limits: Later expanders leaned CD4+, whereas day 15 to 85 contracting clones were balanced CD4/CD8.

Sequenced material: PBMCs or a T cell subset sorted from them (not recorded which). The source of this sequence is a man aged 18 to 29 who had mild COVID-19 (a few samples of this study predate the infection). Cell type and time point are not known. The chain has TRBV7-9 and TRBJ1-4; TRBD1 matches 7 bases. The CDR3 nucleotides read TGTGCCAGCAGCCCCCCCGAGACAGGGTTGGAAAAACTGTTTTTT. Translated: CASSPPETGLEKLFF.